This TCR beta chain emerged from a study of blood T cell repertoires in COVID-19. Study background: The United States, Italy and Spain provided the acute and convalescent COVID-19 samples. T cells, B-cell-depleted T cells, or PBMCs supplied cDNA or gDNA.

Patients from Seattle were sampled longitudinally, starting during active infection. As processed by the authors: Reference gene primer amplification yielded estimated nucleated cell counts. Generated by immunoSEQ multiplex PCR, the TCRdb table keeps only in-frame clones and is missing some. That table is the source of V, J and clone size, and D and trimming were worked out from the DNA. The data show roughly 130,000 clones, with roughly 84% seen just once and about 8.1% held by the top ten. J gave up 4 bases and V 2 bases, and 8 bases lay outside the gene matches. From germline, CDR1 is KGHSH and CDR2 LQKENI. This CDR3 has 15 amino acids.

This clonotype originated in a young man with COVID-19, enrolled during active disease. The sequenced sample consisted of peripheral blood. The chain is built from TRBV18 and TRBJ2-7; 7 positions agree with TRBD1. CDR3: CASSPEGQFIYEQYF. In DNA form, the CDR3 reads TGTGCCAGCTCACCAGAGGGACAGTTTATTTACGAGCAGTACTTC.